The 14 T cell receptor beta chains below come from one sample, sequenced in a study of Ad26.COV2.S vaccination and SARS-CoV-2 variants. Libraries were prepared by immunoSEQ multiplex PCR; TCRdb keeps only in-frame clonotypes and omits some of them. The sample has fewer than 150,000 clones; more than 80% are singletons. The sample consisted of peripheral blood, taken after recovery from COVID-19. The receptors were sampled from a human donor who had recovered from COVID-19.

CDR3 sequence (DNA): TGTGCCAGCAGCTTAGATGGCTACCAGGGGCGGGATGGCTACACCTTC. Its protein product is CASSLDGYQGRDGYTF. The rearrangement joins TRBV7-9 to TRBJ1-2; weak D call: TRBD1 (6 bases). The CDR3 is 16 residues long. Germline lookup yields CDR1 SEHNR and CDR2 FQNEAQ (reference sequence). Trimming took 1 base from V and 6 from J, leaving 18 bases between them. Looking up the rest from reference TRBV7-9 and TRBJ1-2 gives the full variable domain: DTGVSQNPRHKITKRGQNVTFRCDPISEHNRLYWYRQTLGQGPEFLTYFQNEAQLEKSRLLSDRFSAERPKGSFSTLEIQRTEQGDSAMYLCASSLDGYQGRDGYTFGSGTRLTVV.

CDR3 region: CASSGTSTGELFF. The CDR3 DNA is TGTGCCAGCAGCGGGACGTCCACCGGGGAGCTGTTTTTT. V and J are TRBV9 and TRBJ2-2, with D uncertain. With 3 bases removed from V and 4 bases from J, the gap between germline ends came to 7 bases. Germline CDR1 and CDR2: SGDLS and YYNGEE. The CDR3 covers 13 residues.

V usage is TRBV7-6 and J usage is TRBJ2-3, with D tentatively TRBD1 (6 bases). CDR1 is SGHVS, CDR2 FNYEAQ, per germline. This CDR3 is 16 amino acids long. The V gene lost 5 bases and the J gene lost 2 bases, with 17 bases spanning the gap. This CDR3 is CASSVPPGQNTDTQYF. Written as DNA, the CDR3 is TGTGCCAGCAGCGTCCCCCCGGGACAAAACACAGATACGCAGTATTTT. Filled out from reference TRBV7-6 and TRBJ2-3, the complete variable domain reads GAGVSQSPRYKVTKRGQDVALRCDPISGHVSLYWYRQALGQGPEFLTYFNYEAQQDKSGLPNDRFSAERPEGSISTLTIQRTEQRDSAMYRCASSVPPGQNTDTQYFGPGTRLTVL.

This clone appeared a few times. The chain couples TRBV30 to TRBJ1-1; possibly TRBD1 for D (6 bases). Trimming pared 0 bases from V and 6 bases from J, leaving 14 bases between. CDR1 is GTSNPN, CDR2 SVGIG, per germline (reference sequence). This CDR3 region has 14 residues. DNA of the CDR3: TGTGCCTGGAGTGTACTAGGGGGGACCCCTGAAGCTTTCTTT. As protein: CAWSVLGGTPEAFF.

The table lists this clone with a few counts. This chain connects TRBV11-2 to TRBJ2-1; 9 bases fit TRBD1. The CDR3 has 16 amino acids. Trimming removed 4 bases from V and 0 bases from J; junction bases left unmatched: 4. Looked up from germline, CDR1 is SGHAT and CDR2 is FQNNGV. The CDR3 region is CASSSNRGPSYNEQFF. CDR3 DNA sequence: TGTGCCAGCAGCTCTAACAGGGGGCCCTCCTACAATGAGCAGTTCTTC.

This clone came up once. CDR3 nucleotide sequence: TGTGCCAGCAGCTTGGAGGGGACGAGTACTGAAGCTTTCTTT. Protein sequence: CASSLEGTSTEAFF. V usage is TRBV5-4 and J usage is TRBJ1-1, with a possible D match to TRBD1 (5 bases). Germline CDR1 and CDR2: SGHNT and YYREEE (reference sequence). This CDR3 has 14 amino acids. V dropped 0 bases and J dropped 5 bases, with 11 bases sitting between them.

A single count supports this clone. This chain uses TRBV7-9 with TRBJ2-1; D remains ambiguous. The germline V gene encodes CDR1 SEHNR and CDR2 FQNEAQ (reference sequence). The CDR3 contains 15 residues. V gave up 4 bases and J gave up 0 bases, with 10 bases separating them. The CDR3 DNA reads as TGTGCCAGCAGCTCCCCTAGAACCTCCTACAATGAGCAGTTCTTC. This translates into CASSSPRTSYNEQFF.

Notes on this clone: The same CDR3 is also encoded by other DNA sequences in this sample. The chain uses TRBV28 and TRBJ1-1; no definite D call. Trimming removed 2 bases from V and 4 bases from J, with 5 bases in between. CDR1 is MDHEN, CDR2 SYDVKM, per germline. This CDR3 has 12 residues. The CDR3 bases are TGTGCCAGCAGTTTAAGTGGCACTGAAGCTTTCTTT. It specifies CASSLSGTEAFF.

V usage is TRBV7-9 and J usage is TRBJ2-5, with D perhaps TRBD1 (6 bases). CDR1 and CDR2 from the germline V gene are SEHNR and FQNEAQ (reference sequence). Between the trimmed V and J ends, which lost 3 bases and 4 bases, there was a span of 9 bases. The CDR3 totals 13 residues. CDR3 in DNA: TGTGCCAGCAGCTTTTCAGGGGCAGAGACCCAGTACTTC. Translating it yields CASSFSGAETQYF. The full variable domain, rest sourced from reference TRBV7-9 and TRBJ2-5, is DTGVSQNPRHKITKRGQNVTFRCDPISEHNRLYWYRQTLGQGPEFLTYFQNEAQLEKSRLLSDRFSAERPKGSFSTLEIQRTEQGDSAMYLCASSFSGAETQYFGPGTRLLVL.

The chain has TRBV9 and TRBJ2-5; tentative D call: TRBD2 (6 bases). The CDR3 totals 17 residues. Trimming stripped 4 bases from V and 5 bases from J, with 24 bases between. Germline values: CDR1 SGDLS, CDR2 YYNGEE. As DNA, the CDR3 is TGTGCCAGCAGCCCGCCCGAGGGGAGTTGGGGGAGGGAGACCCAGTACTTC. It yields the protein CASSPPEGSWGRETQYF.

Here the CDR3 reads CASSLAEGGREKLFF. As DNA, the CDR3 is TGTGCCAGCAGCTTAGCGGAGGGAGGTCGTGAAAAACTGTTTTTT. The chain has TRBV7-9 and TRBJ1-4; no firm D call. Trimming left V 0 bases short and J 7 bases short, with 12 bases between. CDR3 length: 15 amino acids. From germline, CDR1 is SEHNR and CDR2 FQNEAQ (reference sequence).

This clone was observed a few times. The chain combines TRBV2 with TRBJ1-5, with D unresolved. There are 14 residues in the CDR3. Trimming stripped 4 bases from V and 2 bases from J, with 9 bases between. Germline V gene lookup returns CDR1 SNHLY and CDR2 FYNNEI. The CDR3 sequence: CASSVEAGNQPQHF. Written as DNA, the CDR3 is TGTGCCAGCAGTGTCGAGGCAGGCAATCAGCCCCAGCATTTT. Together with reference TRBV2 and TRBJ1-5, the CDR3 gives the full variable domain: EPEVTQTPSHQVTQMGQEVILRCVPISNHLYFYWYRQILGQKVEFLVSFYNNEISEKSEIFDDQFSVERPDGSNFTLKIRSTKLEDSAMYFCASSVEAGNQPQHFGDGTRLSIL.

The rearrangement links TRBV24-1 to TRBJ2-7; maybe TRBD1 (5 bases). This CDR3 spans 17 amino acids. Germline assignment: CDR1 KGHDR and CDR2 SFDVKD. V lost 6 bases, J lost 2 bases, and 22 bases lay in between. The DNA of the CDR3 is TGTGCCACCAGTCCGAGACAGATGGTTATATATCCCTACGAGCAGTACTTC. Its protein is CATSPRQMVIYPYEQYF.

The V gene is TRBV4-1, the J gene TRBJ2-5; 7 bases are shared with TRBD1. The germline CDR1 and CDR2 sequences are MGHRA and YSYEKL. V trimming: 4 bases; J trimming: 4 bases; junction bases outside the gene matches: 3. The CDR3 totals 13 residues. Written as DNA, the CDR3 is TGCGCCAGCAGCCCGACAGGGAGAGAGACCCAGTACTTC. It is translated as CASSPTGRETQYF.